This TCR beta chain is from a study of blood T cells in healthy people across ages (dated by TCRdb to between 2014 and 2016). Looking at the study overall: Template switching captured roughly one uniquely barcoded TCR beta cDNA molecule per two T cells in model experiments. To track age-related changes in TCR beta repertoire diversity, the study relied on deep sequencing normalized with unique cDNA molecular identifiers. The donors were split into four age groups: young (average 16 years), middle-aged (39), aged (over 55) and long-lived (roughly 88). To avoid experimental bias, donors of different ages were spread randomly across the sequencing lanes. Two additional independent replicas of 1 million unique cDNA reads from the same blood draw were analyzed for two donors (one aged 18 to 29 and one aged 80 or older). Paper-wide results and their limitations: Compared with the aged group, the long-lived group had more naive CD4+ T cells, fewer expanded clones and increased TCR diversity, a pattern suggesting age selection. Observed TCR beta diversity per million T cells fell roughly linearly with age, and a significant reduction was already apparent by age roughly 40. Because the CMV infection status of the donors was unknown, age-related changes in expanded clonotypes may potentially have been confounded. A strong correlation was found between observed TCR beta diversity and the percentage of naive T cells measured by flow cytometry. Since profiling was done on bulk unsorted PBMCs, naive and antigen-experienced compartments could not be conclusively compared. Estimates of total diversity based on one million sequenced T cells were considered lower bounds and underestimates.

Donors were under 40 systemically healthy Caucasian individuals from Russia aged 6 to 90 years. Each donor gave about 9.7 milliliters of peripheral blood, drawn into EDTA-treated Vacutainer tubes. Ficoll-Paque density-gradient centrifugation was used to isolate PBMCs, with at least 7 million obtained per sample. Total RNA, at least 6 micrograms per sample, was extracted from PBMCs with Trizol reagent. The percentages of naive CD45RAhigh/CD27high T cells were determined by flow cytometry on a PBMC aliquot from every donor. The CDR3, from cysteine to phenylalanine, totals 14 residues. Only the CDR3 portion is preserved as DNA: 42 bases, with reading frame beginning at the first base. The germline V gene specifies SNHLY as CDR1 and FYNNEI as CDR2. V loses 6 bases, J loses 0 bases, and the germline ends lie 11 bases apart. Remarks on this clonotype: Its antigen remains undetermined. No base quality information exists; no much larger clone differs at one position.

The library was prepared using 5' RACE. Sequenced on an Illumina HiSeq 2500. A second PCR of about 7 to 12 cycles was run with a J-beta primer mix and a sample-barcoded 5' primer. A template-switch 5' adaptor carrying 12 random nucleotides introduced a unique molecular identifier onto each TCR beta cDNA molecule. Each sample yielded at least 2.5 million CDR3-containing paired-end reads. The Mint cDNA synthesis kit, primed by a TRBC-specific oligonucleotide, was used to synthesize first-strand cDNA from all RNA. Following uracil-DNA glycosylase treatment, a first 18-cycle PCR with universal primers M1SS and BC2_uni_R was performed on all cDNA. The paper's processing steps were these. Each sample was normalized by randomly selecting 1 million high-quality reads, each carrying a distinct molecular identifier. Instead of being binned into consensus sequences, reads with shared molecular identifiers were discarded. MiTCR, with a Q25 quality threshold and the strictest error-elimination algorithm, was used for CDR3 identification, clonotype clustering and error correction. A nonparametric unseen species model with Euler transformation was used to estimate lower-bound total TCR beta diversity. Clones were called with MiXCR by TCRdb after fastp trimmed the public reads at Q25, and only in-frame beta chains were retained. CDR3 protein sequences are deduplicated, and each keeps its most common genes and DNA. The V and J calls and clone size are TCRdb's, not the authors'. This sample is represented by about a million distinct CDR3 sequences; 35% to 40% of them were singletons. Roughly 13% of the sample is taken by the ten largest.

The sequenced material came from blood. This clonotype was sampled from a man between 18 and 35 years old in good health. The chain was built from TRBV2 and TRBJ1-1, with no confidently assigned D gene. The base sequence is TGTGCCAGCAGAGGACGGAGTGTGAACACTGAAGCTTTCTTT. This translates into CASRGRSVNTEAFF. The entire variable domain, with the stretches around the CDR3 drawn from the reference TRBV2 and TRBJ1-1 proteins, is EPEVTQTPSHQVTQMGQEVILRCVPISNHLYFYWYRQILGQKVEFLVSFYNNEISEKSEIFDDQFSVERPDGSNFTLKIRSTKLEDSAMYFCASRGRSVNTEAFFGQGTRLTVV.